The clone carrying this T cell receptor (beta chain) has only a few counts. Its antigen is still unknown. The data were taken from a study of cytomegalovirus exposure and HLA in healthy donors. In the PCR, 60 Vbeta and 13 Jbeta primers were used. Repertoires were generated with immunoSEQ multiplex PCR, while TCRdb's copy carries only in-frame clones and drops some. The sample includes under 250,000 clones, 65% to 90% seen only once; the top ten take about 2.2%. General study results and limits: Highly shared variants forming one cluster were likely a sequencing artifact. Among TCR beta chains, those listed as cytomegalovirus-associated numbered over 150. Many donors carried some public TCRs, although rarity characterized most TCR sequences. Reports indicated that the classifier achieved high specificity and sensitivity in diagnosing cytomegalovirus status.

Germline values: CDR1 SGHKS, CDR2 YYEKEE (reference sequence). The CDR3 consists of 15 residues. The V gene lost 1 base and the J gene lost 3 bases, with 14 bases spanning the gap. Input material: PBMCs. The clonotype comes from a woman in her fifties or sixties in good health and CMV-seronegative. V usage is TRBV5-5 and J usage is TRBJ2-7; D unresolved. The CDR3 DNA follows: TGTGCCAGCAGCTTGCTGTCTGGCCACCACTACGAGCAGTACTTC. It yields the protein CASSLLSGHHYEQYF.